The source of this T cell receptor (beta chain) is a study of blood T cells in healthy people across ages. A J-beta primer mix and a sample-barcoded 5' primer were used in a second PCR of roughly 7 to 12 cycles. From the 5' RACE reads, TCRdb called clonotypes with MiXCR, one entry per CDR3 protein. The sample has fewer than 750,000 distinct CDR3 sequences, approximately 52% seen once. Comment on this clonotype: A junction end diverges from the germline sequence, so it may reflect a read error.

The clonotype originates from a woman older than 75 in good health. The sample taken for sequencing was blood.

CDR3 region: CASRTNRGPETQNF. The CDR3 nucleotides are TGTGCCAGCAGAACGAACAGGGGGCCAGAAACGCAGAATTTT. V gene TRBV6-5 combines with J gene TRBJ2-3; 9 nucleotides align to TRBD1. The length of the CDR3 is 14 residues. Looked up from germline, CDR1 is MNHEY and CDR2 is SVGAGI.